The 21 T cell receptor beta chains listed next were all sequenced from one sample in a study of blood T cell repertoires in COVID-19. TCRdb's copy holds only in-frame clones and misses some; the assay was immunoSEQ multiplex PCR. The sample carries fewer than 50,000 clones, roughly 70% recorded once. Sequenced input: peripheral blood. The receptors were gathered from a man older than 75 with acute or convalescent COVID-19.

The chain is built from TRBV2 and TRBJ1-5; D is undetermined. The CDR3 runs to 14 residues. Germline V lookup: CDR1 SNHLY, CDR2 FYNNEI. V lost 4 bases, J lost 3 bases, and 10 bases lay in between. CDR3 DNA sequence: TGTGCCAGCAGTGTGGGTAGCGTCAATCAGCCCCAGCATTTT. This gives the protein CASSVGSVNQPQHF.

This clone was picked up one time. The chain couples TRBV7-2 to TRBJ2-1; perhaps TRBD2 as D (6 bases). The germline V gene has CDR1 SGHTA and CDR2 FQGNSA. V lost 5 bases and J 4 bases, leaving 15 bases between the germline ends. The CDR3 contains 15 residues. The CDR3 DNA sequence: TGTGCCAGCAGCGTCCGGGACTTCCTATACAATGAGCAGTTCTTC. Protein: CASSVRDFLYNEQFF.

Here the CDR3 reads CASSLWGPMNTEAFF. In nucleotides, the CDR3 is TGCGCCAGCAGCTTGTGGGGGCCCATGAACACTGAAGCTTTCTTT. The rearrangement uses TRBV5-1 and TRBJ1-1, with a weak D call TRBD1 (6 bases). CDR1 is SGHRS and CDR2 is YFSETQ in the germline V gene. The CDR3 is made up of 15 amino acids. The V end was cut by 1 base, the J end by 0 bases, with 10 bases between. Together with reference TRBV5-1 and TRBJ1-1, the CDR3 gives the full variable domain: KAGVTQTPRYLIKTRGQQVTLSCSPISGHRSVSWYQQTPGQGLQFLFEYFSETQRNKGNFPGRFSGRQFSNSRSEMNVSTLELGDSALYLCASSLWGPMNTEAFFGQGTRLTVV.

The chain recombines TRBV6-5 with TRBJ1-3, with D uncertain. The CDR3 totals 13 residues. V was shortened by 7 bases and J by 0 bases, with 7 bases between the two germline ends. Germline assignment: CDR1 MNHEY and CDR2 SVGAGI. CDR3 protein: CASTISSGNTIYF. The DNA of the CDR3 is TGTGCCAGCACCATCAGCTCTGGAAACACCATATATTTT.

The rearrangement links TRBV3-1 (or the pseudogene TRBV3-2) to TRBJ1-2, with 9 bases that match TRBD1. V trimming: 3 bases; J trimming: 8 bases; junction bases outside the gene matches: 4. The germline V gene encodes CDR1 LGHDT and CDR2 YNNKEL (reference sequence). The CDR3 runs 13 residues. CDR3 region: CASSQVDRGGYTF. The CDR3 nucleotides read TGTGCCAGCAGCCAGGTGGACAGGGGCGGCTACACCTTC.

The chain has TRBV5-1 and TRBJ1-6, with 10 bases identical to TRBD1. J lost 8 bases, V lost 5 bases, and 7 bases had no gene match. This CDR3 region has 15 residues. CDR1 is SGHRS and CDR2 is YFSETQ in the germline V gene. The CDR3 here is CASRVTTGGDSPLHF. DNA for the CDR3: TGCGCCAGCAGGGTTACGACAGGGGGCGATTCACCCCTCCACTTT.

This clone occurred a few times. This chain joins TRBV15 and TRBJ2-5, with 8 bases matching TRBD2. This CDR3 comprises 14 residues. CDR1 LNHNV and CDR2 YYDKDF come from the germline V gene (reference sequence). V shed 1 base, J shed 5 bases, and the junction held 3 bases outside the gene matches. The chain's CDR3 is CATSRVSGVETQYF. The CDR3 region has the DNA TGTGCCACCAGCAGAGTTAGCGGGGTGGAGACCCAGTACTTC.

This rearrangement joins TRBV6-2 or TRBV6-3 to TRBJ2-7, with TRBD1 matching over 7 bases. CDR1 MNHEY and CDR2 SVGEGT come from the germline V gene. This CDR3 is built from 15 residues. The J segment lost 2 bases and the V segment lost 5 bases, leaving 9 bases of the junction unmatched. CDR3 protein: CASSAPGGRAYEQYF. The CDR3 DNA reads TGTGCCAGCAGTGCACCAGGGGGAAGAGCCTACGAGCAGTACTTC.

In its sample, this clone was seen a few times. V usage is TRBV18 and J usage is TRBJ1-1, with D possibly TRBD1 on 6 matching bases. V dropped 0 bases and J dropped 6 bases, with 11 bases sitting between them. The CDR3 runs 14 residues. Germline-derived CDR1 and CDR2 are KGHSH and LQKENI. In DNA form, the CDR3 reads TGTGCCAGCTCACCACCGGGGGCCAGGGCTGAAGCTTTCTTT. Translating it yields CASSPPGARAEAFF.

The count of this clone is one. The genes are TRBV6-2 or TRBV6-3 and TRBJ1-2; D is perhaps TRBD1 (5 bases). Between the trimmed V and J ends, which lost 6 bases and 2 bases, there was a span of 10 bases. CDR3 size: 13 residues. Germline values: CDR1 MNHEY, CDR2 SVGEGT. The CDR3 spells CASSHGGNYGYTF. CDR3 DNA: TGTGCCAGCAGCCACGGGGGGAACTATGGCTACACCTTC.

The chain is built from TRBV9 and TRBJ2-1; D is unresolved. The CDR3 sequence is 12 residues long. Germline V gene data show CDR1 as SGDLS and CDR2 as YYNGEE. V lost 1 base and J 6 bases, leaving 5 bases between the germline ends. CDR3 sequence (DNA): TGTGCCAGCAGCGTACCGGGCAATGAGCAGTTCTTC. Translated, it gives CASSVPGNEQFF.

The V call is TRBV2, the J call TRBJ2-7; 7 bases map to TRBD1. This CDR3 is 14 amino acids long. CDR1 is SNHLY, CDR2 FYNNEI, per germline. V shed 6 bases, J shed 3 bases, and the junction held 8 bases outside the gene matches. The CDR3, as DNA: TGTGCCAGCAGGGAACAGACAGGGTTCTACGAGCAGTACTTC. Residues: CASREQTGFYEQYF.

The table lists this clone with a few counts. The CDR3 here is CASSSTRDSLDEQFF. CDR3 nucleotide sequence: TGTGCCAGCAGCTCGACTCGGGACAGTCTTGATGAGCAGTTCTTC. The chain has TRBV3-1 (or the pseudogene TRBV3-2) and TRBJ2-1; TRBD1 aligns across 7 bases. The V gene end was trimmed by 5 bases and the J gene end by 8 bases; junction bases not matched to a gene: 12. This CDR3 region has 15 residues. CDR1 is LGHDT, CDR2 YNNKEL, per germline (reference sequence).

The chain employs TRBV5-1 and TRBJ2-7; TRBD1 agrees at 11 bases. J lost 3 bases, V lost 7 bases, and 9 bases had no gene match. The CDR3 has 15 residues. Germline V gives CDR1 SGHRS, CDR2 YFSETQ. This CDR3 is CASRTGGPTLYEQYF. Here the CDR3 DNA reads TGCGCCAGCCGGACAGGGGGCCCCACCCTCTACGAGCAGTACTTC. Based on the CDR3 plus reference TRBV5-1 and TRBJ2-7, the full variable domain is KAGVTQTPRYLIKTRGQQVTLSCSPISGHRSVSWYQQTPGQGLQFLFEYFSETQRNKGNFPGRFSGRQFSNSRSEMNVSTLELGDSALYLCASRTGGPTLYEQYFGPGTRLTVT.

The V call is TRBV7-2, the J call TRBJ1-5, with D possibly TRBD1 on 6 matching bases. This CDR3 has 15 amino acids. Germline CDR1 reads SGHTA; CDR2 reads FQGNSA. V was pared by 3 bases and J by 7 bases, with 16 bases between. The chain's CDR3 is CASSFGTGLGQPQHF. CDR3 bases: TGTGCCAGCAGCTTCGGAACAGGGTTGGGACAGCCCCAGCATTTT.

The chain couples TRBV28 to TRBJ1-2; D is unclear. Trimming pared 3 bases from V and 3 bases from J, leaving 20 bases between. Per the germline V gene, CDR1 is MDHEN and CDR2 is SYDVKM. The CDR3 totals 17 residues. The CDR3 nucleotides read TGTGCCAGCAGTTTGGAAGACTTTACCACCCCCCACTATGGCTACACCTTC. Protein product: CASSLEDFTTPHYGYTF.

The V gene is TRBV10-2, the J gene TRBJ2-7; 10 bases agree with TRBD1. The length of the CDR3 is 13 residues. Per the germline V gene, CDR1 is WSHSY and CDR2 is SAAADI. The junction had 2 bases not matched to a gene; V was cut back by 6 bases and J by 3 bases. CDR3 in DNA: TGCGCCAGCAGGACAGGGGGCATCTACGAGCAGTACTTC. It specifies CASRTGGIYEQYF.

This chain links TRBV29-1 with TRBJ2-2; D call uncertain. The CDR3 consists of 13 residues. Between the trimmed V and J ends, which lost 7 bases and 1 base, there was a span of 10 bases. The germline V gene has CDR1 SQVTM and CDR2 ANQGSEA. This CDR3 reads CSAEPGNTGELFF. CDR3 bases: TGCAGCGCCGAGCCGGGGAACACCGGGGAGCTGTTTTTT.

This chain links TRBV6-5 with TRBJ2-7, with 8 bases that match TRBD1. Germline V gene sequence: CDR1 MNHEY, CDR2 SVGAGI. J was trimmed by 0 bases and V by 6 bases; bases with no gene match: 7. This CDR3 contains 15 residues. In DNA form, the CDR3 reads TGTGCCAGCAGACGACAGGGGTCCCCCTCCTACGAGCAGTACTTC. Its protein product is CASRRQGSPSYEQYF.

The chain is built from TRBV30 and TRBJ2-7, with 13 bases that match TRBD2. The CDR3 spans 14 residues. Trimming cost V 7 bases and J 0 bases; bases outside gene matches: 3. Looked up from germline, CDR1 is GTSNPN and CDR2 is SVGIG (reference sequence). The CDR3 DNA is TGTGCCTCAGGGACTAGCGGGATCTCCTACGAGCAGTACTTC. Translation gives CASGTSGISYEQYF.

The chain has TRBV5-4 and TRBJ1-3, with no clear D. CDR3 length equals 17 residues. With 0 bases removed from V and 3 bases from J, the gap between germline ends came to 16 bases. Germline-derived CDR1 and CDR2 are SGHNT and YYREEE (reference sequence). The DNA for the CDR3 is TGTGCCAGCAGCTTGGGGAGCAGTGCCGTCAATGGAAACACCATATATTTT. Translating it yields CASSLGSSAVNGNTIYF. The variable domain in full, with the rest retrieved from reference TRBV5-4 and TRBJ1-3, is ETGVTQSPTHLIKTRGQQVTLRCSSQSGHNTVSWYQQALGQGPQFIFQYYREEENGRGNFPPRFSGLQFPNYSSELNVNALELDDSALYLCASSLGSSAVNGNTIYFGEGSWLTVV.